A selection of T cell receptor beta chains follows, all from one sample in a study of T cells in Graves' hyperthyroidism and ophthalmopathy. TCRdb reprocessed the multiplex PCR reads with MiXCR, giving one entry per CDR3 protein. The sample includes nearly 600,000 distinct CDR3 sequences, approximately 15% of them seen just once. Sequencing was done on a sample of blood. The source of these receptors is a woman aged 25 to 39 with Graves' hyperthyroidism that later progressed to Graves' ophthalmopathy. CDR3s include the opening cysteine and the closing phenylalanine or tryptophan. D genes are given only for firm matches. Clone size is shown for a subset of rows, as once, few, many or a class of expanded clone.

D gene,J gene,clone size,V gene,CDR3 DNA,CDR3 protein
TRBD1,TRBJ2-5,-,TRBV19,TGTGCCAGTAGTATTAAAACAGGGGAAGAGACCCAGTACTTC,CASSIKTGEETQYF
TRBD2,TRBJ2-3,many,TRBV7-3,TGTGCCAGCAGCTTTCTAGCGGGAATCCCCTCAATTAGCACAGATACGCAGTATTTT,CASSFLAGIPSISTDTQYF
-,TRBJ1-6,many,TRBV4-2,TGTGCCAGCAGCCAAAGGGGGGAGAAAACCCTCCACTTT,CASSQRGEKTLHF
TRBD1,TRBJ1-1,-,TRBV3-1,TGTGCCAGCAGCCAGGGCCCGCAGGGGGCGTGGAACACTGAAGCTTTCTTT,CASSQGPQGAWNTEAFF
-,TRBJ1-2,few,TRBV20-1,TGCAGTGCAACCAGGGAGGGACCTCAGATTGGCTACACCTTC,CSATREGPQIGYTF
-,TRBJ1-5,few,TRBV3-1,TGTGCCAGCAGCCAAGATATCCGAGGGAAAAGGGGGGAAAACGATCAGCCCCAGCATTTT,CASSQDIRGKRGENDQPQHF
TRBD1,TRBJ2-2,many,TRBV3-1,TGTGCCAGCAGCCCGCCGACAGGGACCGGGGAGCTGTTTTTT,CASSPPTGTGELFF
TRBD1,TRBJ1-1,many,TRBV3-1,TGTGCCAGCAGCCATGGGACAGGGCCAACTGAAGCTTTCTTT,CASSHGTGPTEAFF
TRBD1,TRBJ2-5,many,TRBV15,TGTGCCACCAGCACTCGGACAGGGGGCACAGAGACCCAGTACTTC,CATSTRTGGTETQYF
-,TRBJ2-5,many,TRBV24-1,TGTGCCACCAGTGATAACAAGCCGGGCAACCAAGAGACCCAGTACTTC,CATSDNKPGNQETQYF
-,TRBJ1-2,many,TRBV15,TGTGCCACCAGCAGAGAAACAGGAATGGACTATGGCTACACCTTC,CATSRETGMDYGYTF
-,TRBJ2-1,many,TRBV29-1,TGCAGCGTTGGGGGGTGGTACAATGAGCAGTTCTTC,CSVGGWYNEQFF
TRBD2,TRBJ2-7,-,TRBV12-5,TGTGCTAGTGGCAACTACCGGGGGGAAGGCTACGAGCAGTACTTC,CASGNYRGEGYEQYF
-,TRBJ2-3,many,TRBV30,TGTGCCTGGAGTGTGGGGAACCTGGTGGGAGATACGCAGTATTTT,CAWSVGNLVGDTQYF
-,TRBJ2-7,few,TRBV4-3,TGCGCCAGCAGCCAAGGGGAGGACAGACACTACGAGCAGTACTTC,CASSQGEDRHYEQYF
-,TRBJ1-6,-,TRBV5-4,TGTGCCAGCAGCTTGGACAGTCCCAGGAGCTCCTATAATTCACCCCTCCACTTT,CASSLDSPRSSYNSPLHF
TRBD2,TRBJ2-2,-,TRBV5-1,TGTGCCAGCAGCTTGGGACTAGAAGAGCTGTTTTTT,CASSLGLEELFF
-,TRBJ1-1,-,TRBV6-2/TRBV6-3,TGTGCCATCACAGGGAGGACAAAGGTTTCGAACGGGAACACTGAAGCTTTCTTT,CAITGRTKVSNGNTEAFF
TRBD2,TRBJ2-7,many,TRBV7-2,TGTGCCAGCAGCTTAGGGTTAGAGCGGGGGACCTACGAGCAGTACTTC,CASSLGLERGTYEQYF
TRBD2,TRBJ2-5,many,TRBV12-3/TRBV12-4,TGTGCCAGCAGTCTAGCGGACCTGGGGTGGAAAGAGACCCAGTACTTC,CASSLADLGWKETQYF
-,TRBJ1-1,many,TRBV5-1,TGCGCCAGCAGCTCCCTCGGCCCTGAGACTGAAGCTTTCTTT,CASSSLGPETEAFF
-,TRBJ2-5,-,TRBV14,TGTGCCAGCAGCCAAGAGAACAAGGGGCGCAGAGAGACCGGGTACTTC,CASSQENKGRRETGYF
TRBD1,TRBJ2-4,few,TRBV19,TGTGCCAGTACTCCGGGACAGGGGACCAAAAACATTCAGTACTTC,CASTPGQGTKNIQYF
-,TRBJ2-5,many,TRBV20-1,TGCAGTGCTTCTCCAGGGGTCTCGGGGGAGACCCAGTACTTC,CSASPGVSGETQYF
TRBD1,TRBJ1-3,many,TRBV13,TGTGCCAGCAGCTTAGGGACAGGGAGTTCAAGTGGAAACACCATATATTTT,CASSLGTGSSSGNTIYF
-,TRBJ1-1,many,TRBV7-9,TGTGCCAGCAGAGGGTTTAATTCGAACACTGAAGCTTTCTTT,CASRGFNSNTEAFF
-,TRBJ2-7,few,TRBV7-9,TGTGCCAGCAGCCAGGACTTCACCTACGAGCAGTACTTC,CASSQDFTYEQYF
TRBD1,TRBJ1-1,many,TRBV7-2,TGTGCCAGCAGCTCCCCCCAGGGACAGGGGGCGAGAACTGAAGCTTTCTTT,CASSSPQGQGARTEAFF
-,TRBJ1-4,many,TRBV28,TGTGCCAGCAGTTTATGGGGACGAGGCTCTAATGAAAAACTGTTTTTT,CASSLWGRGSNEKLFF
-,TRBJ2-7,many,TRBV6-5,TGTGCCAGCAGTTACTCGACGGGACCCACCGGGACTGGTTCCTACGAGCAGTACTTC,CASSYSTGPTGTGSYEQYF
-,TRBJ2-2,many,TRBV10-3,TGTGCCATCACTCCCTCCACCACCGGGGAGCTGTTTTTT,CAITPSTTGELFF
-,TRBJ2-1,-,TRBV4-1,TGCGCCAGCAGCCACCTAGGCCAGCCGGAGCAGTTCTTC,CASSHLGQPEQFF
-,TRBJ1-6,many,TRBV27,TGTGCCAGCAGTTTAAAAGAGACAGTCTATAATTCACCCCTCCACTTT,CASSLKETVYNSPLHF
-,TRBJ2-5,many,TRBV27,TGTGCCAGCAGTTCCCAAGGCAGGGACCAAGAGACCCAGTACTTC,CASSSQGRDQETQYF
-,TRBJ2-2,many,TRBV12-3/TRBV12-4,TGTGCCAGCACCCCCTCCGAGGAGGGCACCGGGGAGCTGTTTTTT,CASTPSEEGTGELFF
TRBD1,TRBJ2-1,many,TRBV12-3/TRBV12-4,TGTGCCAGCAGCGGACAGGGAACCTACAATGAGCAGTTCTTC,CASSGQGTYNEQFF
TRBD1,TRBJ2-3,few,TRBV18,TGTGCCAGCTCACCAACAGGGGCGGGTGATACGCAGTATTTT,CASSPTGAGDTQYF
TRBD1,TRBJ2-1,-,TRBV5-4,TGTGCCAGCAGCTTAGATGGCTCGAATCCGGGACAGGCAAAGTTCTTC,CASSLDGSNPGQAKFF
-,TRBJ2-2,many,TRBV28,TGTGCCAGCTTGCGGCAGTACACCGGGGAGCTGTTTTTT,CASLRQYTGELFF
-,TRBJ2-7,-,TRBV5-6,TGTGCCAGCAGCTCAAGTAGTCCGGAACAGGGTTTCTACGAGCAGTACTTC,CASSSSSPEQGFYEQYF
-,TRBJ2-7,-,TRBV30,TGTGCCTGGAGTGAGGGGCAGTACTACGAGCAGTACTTC,CAWSEGQYYEQYF
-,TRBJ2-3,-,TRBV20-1,TGCAGTGCTGCGGCACGCAGCCGGCCAACTAGCACAGATACGCAGTATTTT,CSAAARSRPTSTDTQYF
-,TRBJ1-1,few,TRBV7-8,TGTGCCAGCAGCTTAGGAGGATACACTGAAGTTTTCTTT,CASSLGGYTEVFF
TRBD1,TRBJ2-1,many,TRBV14,TGTGCCAGCAGCGGCCTTGGACAGGGCTCCTACAATGAGCAGTTCTTC,CASSGLGQGSYNEQFF
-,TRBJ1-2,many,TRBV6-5,TGTGCCAGCAGTTACTCGGCCGACCTTAACTATGGCTACACCTTC,CASSYSADLNYGYTF
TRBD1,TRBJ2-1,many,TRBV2,TGTGCCAGCAGTGAGACAGGGGGAGCGGGATTGGGTGAGCAGTTCTTC,CASSETGGAGLGEQFF
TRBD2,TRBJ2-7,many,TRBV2,TGTGCCAGCATCCCCGGGGAGGGTACGGAACCTCTCGAGCAGTACTTC,CASIPGEGTEPLEQYF
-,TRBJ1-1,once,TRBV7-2,TGTGCCAGCAGTTTTCGCCGGGAGTACACTGAAGCTTTCTTT,CASSFRREYTEAFF
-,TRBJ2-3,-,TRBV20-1,TGCAGTGCTAGAGTAGCCCAGGGGACAGATACGCAGTATTTT,CSARVAQGTDTQYF
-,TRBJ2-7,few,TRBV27,TGTGCCAGCAGCCTACTGGCGGGATCTAGCGAGCAGTACTTC,CASSLLAGSSEQYF
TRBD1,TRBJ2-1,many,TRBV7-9,TGTGCCAGCAGGCCAGGGGGCAATGAGCAGTTCTTC,CASRPGGNEQFF
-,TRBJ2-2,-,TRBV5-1,TGCGCCAGCAGACAGCCGGGCACTTCGAACACCGGGGAGCTGTTTTTT,CASRQPGTSNTGELFF
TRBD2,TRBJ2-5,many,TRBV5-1,TGCGCCAGCAGCGCAGGGACTAGCGGGACTGAGACCCAGTACTTC,CASSAGTSGTETQYF